What follows is one TCR beta chain and its context. The antigen is not known. This sample stems from a study of regulatory T cells in long-lasting Graves disease. Study at large: Antithyroid drug intake by newly diagnosed Graves' patients had lasted under 3 months. Findings of the study overall: The number of shared public clonotypes was higher in persistent patients (approximately 2,600) than new patients (around 960).

Time point noted: newly diagnosed GD, antithyroid drugs for less than 3 months. The TCR library used RNA extracted from PBMCs. Library construction for TCR beta used iRepertoire HTBI primers and Arm-PCR of CDR3 regions. Using its own MiXCR run on the multiplex PCR reads, TCRdb lists one record per CDR3 protein. This table has around 400,000 distinct CDR3 sequences, 15% appearing once. Germline V gene data show CDR1 as SGHRS and CDR2 as YFSETQ. This CDR3 region has 15 residues. V was trimmed by 0 bases and J by 8 bases, leaving 12 bases between them. The chain is built from TRBV5-1 and TRBJ1-6; perhaps TRBD1 as D (6 bases). The clonotype was recovered from a female donor with Graves disease. Source: peripheral blood mononuclear cells (PBMCs), taken at new diagnosis, from a patient treated with antithyroid drugs. In DNA form, the CDR3 reads TGCGCCAGCAGCTTGGACGGCAGGGGAGATTCACCCCTCCACTTT. Residues: CASSLDGRGDSPLHF.